These T cell receptor beta chains were read from a single sample in a study of blood T cell repertoires in COVID-19. Clones were read by immunoSEQ multiplex PCR, and TCRdb kept only the in-frame ones, dropping some. The table lists approximately 350,000 clones, around nine tenths of them singletons. Sequences were obtained from peripheral blood. These receptors were taken from a woman younger than 30 who had recovered from COVID-19. The CDR3 runs from the conserved cysteine through the conserved F or W. A D gene is named only where the DNA matches it firmly. Clone size is shown for a subset of rows, as once, few, many or a class of expanded clone.

TRBD2,TRBV7-2,TRBJ2-3,.,CASSLLWTSGTSTDTQYF,TGTGCCAGCAGCTTACTTTGGACTAGCGGGACTAGCACAGATACGCAGTATTTT
.,TRBV3-1/TRBV3-2,TRBJ1-2,.,CASSQDVGGYTF,TGTGCCAGCAGCCAAGATGTCGGGGGCTACACCTTC
TRBD2,TRBV30,TRBJ2-3,.,CAWSASGRTDTQYF,TGTGCCTGGAGTGCTAGCGGGAGGACAGATACGCAGTATTTT
.,TRBV11-2,TRBJ1-2,.,CASSTSRVTIGYGYTF,TGTGCCAGCAGCACGTCCAGGGTCACCATCGGTTATGGCTACACCTTC
.,TRBV27,TRBJ1-1,few,CASRKTALNTEAFF,TGTGCCAGCAGGAAGACAGCTCTGAACACTGAAGCTTTCTTT
.,TRBV6-2/TRBV6-3,TRBJ1-2,few,CASSSLTRIYGYTF,TGTGCCAGCAGTTCTTTAACCAGAATCTATGGCTACACCTTC
.,TRBV18,TRBJ1-3,few,CASSPPQGLTGNTIYF,TGTGCCAGCTCACCACCACAGGGTTTGACAGGAAACACCATATATTTT
TRBD1,TRBV25-1,TRBJ1-4,.,CASSDGDRNNEKLFF,TGTGCCAGCAGTGATGGGGACAGAAATAATGAAAAACTGTTTTTT
TRBD2,TRBV6-2/TRBV6-3,TRBJ2-2,.,CASSTSGRRPGELFF,TGTGCCAGCAGCACTAGCGGGAGAAGACCCGGGGAGCTGTTTTTT
.,TRBV19,TRBJ1-2,.,CASRIPQGGGGYTF,TGTGCCAGTAGAATCCCTCAGGGAGGCGGAGGCTACACCTTC
TRBD1,TRBV6-2/TRBV6-3,TRBJ2-6,.,CASSYRTGEGSSGANVLTF,TGTGCCAGCAGTTACCGGACAGGGGAAGGATCATCTGGGGCCAACGTCCTGACTTTC
.,TRBV21-1,TRBJ1-2,.,CASSREPNRDRGQNGYTF,TGTGCCAGCAGCAGGGAGCCAAACCGGGACAGGGGGCAAAATGGCTACACCTTC
.,TRBV14,TRBJ1-1,.,CASSQGGRPGAEAFF,TGTGCCAGCAGCCAAGGGGGCAGGCCGGGAGCTGAAGCTTTCTTT
TRBD1,TRBV7-9,TRBJ2-2,.,CASSSGQGAIGGELFF,TGTGCCAGCAGCTCTGGACAGGGGGCAATCGGCGGGGAGCTGTTTTTT
TRBD2,TRBV5-1,TRBJ2-3,.,CASSAALASGSSDTQYF,TGCGCCAGCAGCGCTGCCTTGGCTAGCGGGAGTTCAGATACGCAGTATTTT
.,TRBV11-2,TRBJ2-1,.,CASSLDSGSSYNEQFF,TGTGCCAGCAGCTTGGACAGCGGAAGCTCCTACAATGAGCAGTTCTTC
TRBD1,TRBV30,TRBJ2-5,.,CAWSDGQGNQETQYF,TGTGCCTGGAGTGACGGACAGGGGAATCAAGAGACCCAGTACTTC
.,TRBV4-3,TRBJ2-3,.,CASSQELEGGQYF,TGCGCCAGCAGCCAAGAATTGGAGGGAGGGCAGTATTTT
TRBD1,TRBV29-1,TRBJ1-2,.,CSVETGTDYGYTF,TGCAGCGTTGAAACCGGGACAGACTATGGCTACACCTTC
.,TRBV5-6,TRBJ1-2,.,CASSLFAVSSNYGYTF,TGTGCCAGCAGCTTGTTTGCGGTTTCCTCTAACTATGGCTACACCTTC
TRBD2,TRBV15,TRBJ2-1,.,CATSSIAGGPDEQFF,TGTGCCACCAGCTCCATAGCGGGAGGGCCGGATGAGCAGTTCTTC
.,TRBV5-1,TRBJ1-1,.,CASSYTTGGTEAFF,TGCGCCAGCAGCTACACGACAGGTGGCACTGAAGCTTTCTTT
.,TRBV6-6,TRBJ2-1,.,CASSYSNPGISNEQFF,TGTGCCAGCAGTTACTCGAATCCGGGAATCTCCAATGAGCAGTTCTTC
.,TRBV6-5,TRBJ1-1,.,CASFRAGASYTEAFF,TGTGCCAGCTTTAGAGCAGGGGCCTCTTACACTGAAGCTTTCTTT
TRBD1,TRBV3-1/TRBV3-2,TRBJ1-2,.,CASSPPTGGFYGYTF,TGTGCCAGCAGCCCGCCGACAGGGGGTTTCTATGGCTACACCTTC
.,TRBV5-4,TRBJ2-3,.,CASSDLSELGTDTQYF,TGTGCCAGCAGCGACTTGAGTGAGCTAGGCACAGATACGCAGTATTTT
.,TRBV11-2,TRBJ1-1,.,CASSSWRGLGTEAFF,TGTGCCAGCAGCTCGTGGCGAGGTCTCGGCACTGAAGCTTTCTTT
.,TRBV6-1,TRBJ1-4,.,CASSRDSGGEKLFF,TGTGCCAGCAGTCGGGACTCCGGCGGTGAAAAACTGTTTTTT
.,TRBV10-3,TRBJ1-2,.,CAISEQIQVPMGYGYTF,TGTGCCATCAGTGAGCAGATACAGGTCCCTATGGGATATGGCTACACCTTC
TRBD2,TRBV10-2,TRBJ2-3,.,CASSESERGNTDTQYF,TGCGCCAGCAGTGAGTCGGAGCGGGGAAACACAGATACGCAGTATTTT
.,TRBV11-3,TRBJ2-1,.,CASSLGTGGHNEQFF,TGTGCCAGCAGCTTAGGTACCGGGGGGCACAATGAGCAGTTCTTC
TRBD1,TRBV5-1,TRBJ1-2,.,CASSLGQGAPIGYTF,TGCGCCAGCAGCTTGGGTCAGGGGGCCCCTATTGGCTACACCTTC
TRBD1,TRBV7-2,TRBJ2-1,.,CASRQTGTAFYNEQFF,TGTGCCAGCAGGCAAACCGGGACAGCTTTCTACAATGAGCAGTTCTTC
.,TRBV15,TRBJ2-2,.,CATSRGGTGELFF,TGTGCCACCAGCAGAGGAGGGACCGGGGAGCTGTTTTTT
TRBD1,TRBV18,TRBJ1-2,.,CASSLLGQGANYGYTF,TGTGCCAGCTCGCTGTTGGGACAGGGGGCGAACTATGGCTACACCTTC
.,TRBV24-1,TRBJ2-5,.,CATSAQGTQYF,TGTGCCACCAGTGCCCAGGGTACCCAGTACTTC
.,TRBV18,TRBJ2-5,once,CASSPRRGVAETQYF,TGTGCCAGCTCCCCTCGGAGAGGCGTCGCTGAGACCCAGTACTTC
TRBD1,TRBV19,TRBJ1-5,.,CASSKGTDPSNQPQHF,TGTGCCAGTAGTAAGGGGACAGACCCTAGCAATCAGCCCCAGCATTTT
TRBD2,TRBV5-4,TRBJ2-1,.,CASSRLAGGSYNEQFF,TGTGCCAGCAGCCGACTAGCGGGAGGCTCCTACAATGAGCAGTTCTTC
TRBD1,TRBV10-3,TRBJ1-1,.,CAIRGDRGGNEAFF,TGTGCCATCAGGGGGGACAGGGGAGGAAATGAAGCTTTCTTT
.,TRBV6-1,TRBJ1-5,.,CASSEPTSTGWSNQPQHF,TGTGCCAGCAGTGAACCGACCTCGACAGGTTGGAGCAATCAGCCCCAGCATTTT